These 14 T cell receptor beta chains came from one sample sequenced in a study of cytomegalovirus exposure and HLA in healthy donors. Profiling relied on immunoSEQ multiplex PCR, and the TCRdb table lists in-frame clones only, not all of them. The table shows 70,000 or so clones, with roughly nine tenths occurring only once. Sequencing used PBMCs. The receptors shown here come from a man aged 18 to 29 in good health and CMV-seronegative.

The table lists this clone with a few counts. The chain is built from TRBV7-2 and TRBJ2-7; TRBD1 matches at 8 bases. This CDR3 is 14 amino acids long. From germline, CDR1 is SGHTA and CDR2 FQGNSA. V gave up 6 bases and J gave up 7 bases; unmatched junction bases: 11. CDR3 in amino acids: CASSRRDRLGEQYF. The CDR3 DNA is TGTGCCAGCAGTCGACGGGACAGGCTTGGGGAGCAGTACTTC.

This chain joins TRBV6-5 and TRBJ2-1; 9 positions agree with TRBD2. Germline V gene sequence: CDR1 MNHEY, CDR2 SVGAGI. The V gene end was trimmed by 4 bases and the J gene end by 2 bases; junction bases not matched to a gene: 6. CDR3 length: 16 amino acids. This CDR3 is CASSLRSGSTYNEQFF. The CDR3, as DNA: TGTGCCAGCAGTTTGCGTAGCGGGAGTACCTACAATGAGCAGTTCTTC.

Concerning this clone: At one end the junction does not follow the germline gene, possibly because of a read error. The chain recombines TRBV7-2 with TRBJ1-4, with TRBD1 identical over 7 bases. The CDR3 has 17 amino acids. CDR1 SGHTA and CDR2 FQGNSA come from the germline V gene. The CDR3 sequence is CASTLVSRTGQNEKLFF. CDR3 sequence (DNA): TGTGCCAGCACCTTAGTTTCCCGGACAGGCCAAAATGAAAAACTGTTTTTT.

The rearrangement links TRBV5-1 to TRBJ1-1; TRBD1 is a possible D gene (6 bases). CDR1 is SGHRS and CDR2 is YFSETQ in the germline V gene. V shed 0 bases and J shed 5 bases, with 20 bases lying between them. This CDR3 region has 17 residues. The CDR3 reads CASSLDPGAKVGTEAFF. CDR3 bases: TGCGCCAGCAGCTTGGACCCAGGGGCCAAAGTGGGTACTGAAGCTTTCTTT.

This chain uses TRBV28 with TRBJ1-3; possibly TRBD1 for D (5 bases). The CDR3 spans 14 residues. Germline loops: CDR1 MDHEN, CDR2 SYDVKM. Trimming removed 7 bases at V and 0 bases at J, with 10 bases between. The CDR3 nucleotides read TGTGCCAGCAAAGGCAGGGACTCTGGAAACACCATATATTTT. Translated, it gives CASKGRDSGNTIYF.

The gene calls are TRBV6-5 and TRBJ2-7, with no clear D. The CDR3 runs 15 residues. Trimming stripped 6 bases from V and 0 bases from J, with 15 bases between. Germline V gives CDR1 MNHEY, CDR2 SVGAGI. For the CDR3, the DNA is TGTGCCAGCAGAACGCTGGCGGAGAGCTCCTACGAGCAGTACTTC. It encodes CASRTLAESSYEQYF.

With regard to this clone: This specimen includes other DNA sequences encoding the same CDR3. The chain links TRBV27 to TRBJ2-7, with 7 positions matching TRBD1. Germline loops: CDR1 MNHEY, CDR2 SMNVEV (reference sequence). V gave up 9 bases and J gave up 2 bases; unmatched junction bases: 4. The CDR3 covers 12 residues. CDR3 coding DNA: TGTGCCAGTGGGCAGGGGGCCTACGAGCAGTACTTC. It codes for CASGQGAYEQYF.

This rearrangement joins TRBV11-3 to TRBJ2-7; 7 positions agree with TRBD1. The CDR3 is made up of 13 amino acids. V lost 1 base to trimming and J lost 5 bases; unmatched junction nucleotides: 2. CDR1 and CDR2 from the germline V gene are SGHNT and YENEEA. CDR3 sequence (DNA): TGTGCCAGCAGCTTAGCACAGGGGAACGAGCAGTACTTC. Residues: CASSLAQGNEQYF. Supplemented by reference TRBV11-3 and TRBJ2-7, the full variable domain reads EAGVVQSPRYKIIEKKQPVAFWCNPISGHNTLYWYLQNLGQGPELLIRYENEEAVDDSQLPKDRFSAERLKGVDSTLKIQPAELGDSAVYLCASSLAQGNEQYFGPGTRLTVT.

The V gene is TRBV7-6, the J gene TRBJ2-7, with D perhaps TRBD2 (6 bases). The CDR3 is made up of 12 amino acids. Trimming left V 2 bases short and J 10 bases short, with 12 bases between. Germline V lookup: CDR1 SGHVS, CDR2 FNYEAQ. CDR3 sequence: CASSLIAVPQYF. Written as DNA, the CDR3 is TGTGCCAGCAGCTTAATAGCGGTTCCACAGTACTTC.

The gene calls are TRBV6-5 and TRBJ1-4; a weak D match, TRBD1 (6 bases). There are 14 residues in the CDR3. Between the trimmed V and J ends, which lost 4 bases and 5 bases, there was a span of 11 bases. Per germline, CDR1 MNHEY and CDR2 SVGAGI. The CDR3 DNA reads TGTGCCAGCAGTTTTTACAGGGCCAATGAAAAACTGTTTTTT. Amino acid sequence: CASSFYRANEKLFF.

This clone is a singleton in its sample. The chain combines TRBV2 with TRBJ2-5, with 8 nucleotides matching TRBD1. The CDR3 consists of 16 residues. V dropped 6 bases and J dropped 4; count of bases not matched to a gene: 13. The germline CDR1 and CDR2 sequences are SNHLY and FYNNEI. In DNA form, the CDR3 reads TGTGCCAGCAGATGGTGGGTCGCAGGGGGCCGAGAGACCCAGTACTTC. It encodes CASRWWVAGGRETQYF.

V is TRBV19 and J is TRBJ1-5; 8 bases are shared with TRBD1. The CDR3 sequence is 12 residues long. J gave up 6 bases and V 10 bases, and 5 bases lay outside the gene matches. Germline V gives CDR1 LNHDA, CDR2 SQIVND (reference sequence). CDR3 DNA sequence: TGTGCCACACGGACAGGGTTTCAGCCCCAGCATTTT. Amino acid sequence: CATRTGFQPQHF.

The rearrangement joins TRBV11-1 to TRBJ2-1; 8 bases align to TRBD1. Germline V gene sequence: CDR1 SGHAT, CDR2 FQDESV (reference sequence). Germline trimming cut 0 bases from V and 5 bases from J; bases unmatched to any gene: 6. This CDR3 spans 16 amino acids. Written as DNA, the CDR3 is TGTGCCAGCAGCTTAGCGCGGACAGGGAAGAACAATGAGCAGTTCTTC. Translating it yields CASSLARTGKNNEQFF.

The DNA for the CDR3 is TGCGCCAGCAGCCTAGCGGGAGGGCTGGGCGAGCAGTACTTC. This translates into CASSLAGGLGEQYF. The chain is built from TRBV5-1 and TRBJ2-7; 12 nucleotides match TRBD2. Trimming took 4 bases from V and 6 from J; bases not matched to a gene: 5. The CDR3 totals 14 residues. Germline values: CDR1 SGHRS, CDR2 YFSETQ.